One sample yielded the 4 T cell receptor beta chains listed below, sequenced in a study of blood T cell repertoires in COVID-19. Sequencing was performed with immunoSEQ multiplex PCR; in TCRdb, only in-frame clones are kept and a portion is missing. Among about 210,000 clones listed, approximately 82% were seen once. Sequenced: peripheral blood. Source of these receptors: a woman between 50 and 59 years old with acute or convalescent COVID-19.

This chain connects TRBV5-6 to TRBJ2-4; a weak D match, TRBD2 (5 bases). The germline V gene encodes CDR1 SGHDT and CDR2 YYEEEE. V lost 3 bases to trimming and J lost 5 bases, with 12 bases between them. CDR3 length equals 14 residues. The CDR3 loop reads CASSSGLAQNIQYF. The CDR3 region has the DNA TGTGCCAGCAGCTCCGGGTTAGCGCAAAACATTCAGTACTTC.

CDR3 region: CASSFTIAGEQFF. The CDR3 region has the DNA TGTGCCAGCAGTTTTACTATAGCGGGAGAGCAGTTCTTC. V gene TRBV6-5 combines with J gene TRBJ2-1; 8 bases agree with TRBD2. CDR1 and CDR2 (germline): MNHEY, SVGAGI. This CDR3 is 13 amino acids long. Trimming at V came to 4 bases and at J to 10 bases, leaving 6 bases not matched to a gene.

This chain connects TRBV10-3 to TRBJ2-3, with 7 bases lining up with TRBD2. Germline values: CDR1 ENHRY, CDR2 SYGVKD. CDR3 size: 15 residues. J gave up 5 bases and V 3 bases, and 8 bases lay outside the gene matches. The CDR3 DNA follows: TGTGCCATCAGTGACGAGGCGGGAGTTGGAGATACGCAGTATTTT. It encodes CAISDEAGVGDTQYF.

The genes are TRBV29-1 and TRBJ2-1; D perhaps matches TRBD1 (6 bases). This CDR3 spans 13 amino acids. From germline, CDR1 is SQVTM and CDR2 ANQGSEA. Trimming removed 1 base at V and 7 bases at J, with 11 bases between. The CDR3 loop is CSVEGTVGNEQFF. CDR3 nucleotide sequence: TGCAGCGTTGAAGGGACAGTAGGGAATGAGCAGTTCTTC.